The 18 T cell receptor beta chains listed next were all sequenced from one sample in a study of T cell repertoires in ileal Crohn's disease. Using immunoSEQ multiplex PCR, the repertoire was profiled, and TCRdb retains in-frame clones only, with some absent. The sample shows some 4,000 clones, roughly 71% of them seen only once. The sequencing input was ileal tissue. These receptors came from an adult with Crohn's disease.

Regarding this clone: Other DNA sequences in this sample translate to the same CDR3. The rearrangement links TRBV9 to TRBJ1-3, with no clear D. V was trimmed by 0 bases and J by 0 bases, leaving 4 bases between them. The CDR3 runs to 14 residues. Germline V lookup: CDR1 SGDLS, CDR2 YYNGEE. The CDR3 spells CASSVGHSGNTIYF. CDR3 DNA: TGTGCCAGCAGCGTAGGACACTCTGGAAACACCATATATTTT.

This chain uses TRBV7-9 with TRBJ2-1; 10 bases align to TRBD1. Germline V gives CDR1 SEHNR, CDR2 FQNEAQ (reference sequence). The CDR3 sequence is 14 residues long. J gave up 4 bases and V 8 bases, and 5 bases lay outside the gene matches. This chain's CDR3 is CASHRDRGYNEQFF. For the CDR3, the DNA is TGTGCCAGCCACCGGGACAGGGGTTACAATGAGCAGTTCTTC.

This clone was seen more than once but under ten times. The gene calls are TRBV7-2 and TRBJ1-2; D is perhaps TRBD1 (5 bases). Trimming took 1 base from V and 1 from J, leaving 16 bases between them. The CDR3 sequence is 17 residues long. Looked up from germline, CDR1 is SGHTA and CDR2 is FQGNSA. CDR3 region: CASSLDFAAGINYGYTF. The CDR3 nucleotides read TGTGCCAGCAGCTTAGACTTTGCTGCAGGGATTAACTATGGCTACACCTTC. The full variable domain, completed using reference TRBV7-2 and TRBJ1-2, is GAGVSQSPSNKVTEKGKDVELRCDPISGHTALYWYRQSLGQGLEFLIYFQGNSAPDKSGLPSDRFSAERTGGSVSTLTIQRTQQEDSAVYLCASSLDFAAGINYGYTFGSGTRLTVV.

The chain recombines TRBV25-1 with TRBJ2-3, with TRBD2 identical over 9 bases. The CDR3 has 18 amino acids. Germline V CDR1 and CDR2: MGHDK, SYGVNS. The ends lost 6 bases at V and 2 bases at J; junction bases unmatched: 15. CDR3 in amino acids: CASSPSPGAGGPTDTQYF. The DNA for the CDR3 is TGTGCCAGCAGCCCCTCTCCTGGGGCGGGGGGGCCCACAGATACGCAGTATTTT.

V gene TRBV2 combines with J gene TRBJ2-1, with 11 bases identical to TRBD2. The junction had 10 bases not matched to a gene; V was cut back by 6 bases and J by 9 bases. This CDR3 has 15 amino acids. Germline V CDR1 and CDR2: SNHLY, FYNNEI. CDR3 nucleotide sequence: TGTGCCAGCAGCCCGGGACTAGCGGTCTTGGGTGAGCAGTTCTTC. Translating it yields CASSPGLAVLGEQFF.

This clone appeared a few times. The chain combines TRBV9 with TRBJ2-3; D gene ambiguous. In germline, CDR1 is SGDLS, CDR2 YYNGEE. V lost 2 bases and J 2 bases, leaving 6 bases between the germline ends. This CDR3 comprises 13 residues. CDR3 nucleotides: TGTGCCAGCAGCGTGCGGTACACAGATACGCAGTATTTT. Translation gives CASSVRYTDTQYF.

This clone showed up just once. The V and J genes are TRBV9 and TRBJ1-3, with D unclear. This CDR3 has 15 amino acids. V was cut by 0 bases and J by 0 bases, with 7 bases left in between. CDR1 is SGDLS and CDR2 is YYNGEE in the germline V gene. The CDR3 DNA reads TGTGCCAGCAGCGTAGGTCTGAGCTCTGGAAACACCATATATTTT. It codes for CASSVGLSSGNTIYF. Together with reference TRBV9 and TRBJ1-3, the CDR3 gives the full variable domain: DSGVTQTPKHLITATGQRVTLRCSPRSGDLSVYWYQQSLDQGLQFLIQYYNGEERAKGNILERFSAQQFPDLHSELNLSSLELGDSALYFCASSVGLSSGNTIYFGEGSWLTVV.

The chain is built from TRBV4-1 and TRBJ1-2, with 8 bases that match TRBD1. V lost 0 bases and J lost 4; bases outside the gene matches: 7. The CDR3 is made up of 16 amino acids. The germline V gene has CDR1 MGHRA and CDR2 YSYEKL. The CDR3: CASSQDLGQAAYGYTF. The CDR3 DNA sequence: TGCGCCAGCAGCCAAGATTTGGGACAGGCAGCCTATGGCTACACCTTC.

The chain uses TRBV5-1 and TRBJ1-1; 10 nucleotides match TRBD1. With V trimmed by 0 bases and J by 11 bases, 4 bases remained unmatched. In germline, CDR1 is SGHRS, CDR2 YFSETQ. The CDR3 covers 13 residues. CDR3 DNA sequence: TGCGCCAGCAGCTTGGGGGGGACAGGGGATGCTTTCTTT. Translating gives CASSLGGTGDAFF.

The chain combines TRBV27 with TRBJ2-7; perhaps TRBD2 as D (5 bases). V lost 6 bases and J lost 6, with 18 bases in between. Looked up from germline, CDR1 is MNHEY and CDR2 is SMNVEV (reference sequence). The CDR3 contains 14 residues. The CDR3 is CASSHFSVPGEQYF. DNA for the CDR3: TGTGCCAGCAGCCACTTTAGCGTCCCTGGCGAGCAGTACTTC.

V usage is TRBV5-8 and J usage is TRBJ2-6; D possibly corresponds to TRBD1 (5 bases). In germline, CDR1 is SGHTS, CDR2 YDEGEE. CDR3 length: 15 residues. Trimming pared 4 bases from V and 4 bases from J, leaving 12 bases between. The CDR3 DNA is TGTGCCAGCAGCCCCAGGGTGTCAGGGGCCAACGTCCTGACTTTC. Protein sequence: CASSPRVSGANVLTF.

The CDR3 sequence: CASSLAGSGGTDTQYF. In nucleotides, the CDR3 is TGTGCCAGCAGCTTAGCGGGTAGCGGGGGGACAGATACGCAGTATTTT. The rearrangement joins TRBV7-2 to TRBJ2-3, with 10 bases lining up with TRBD2. This CDR3 spans 16 amino acids. Germline lookup yields CDR1 SGHTA and CDR2 FQGNSA. V trimming: 0 bases; J trimming: 3 bases; junction bases outside the gene matches: 3.

The sample holds a few counts of this clone. The J gene is TRBJ1-3, the V gene TRBV7-3; a possible D gene is TRBD1 (5 bases). From germline, CDR1 is SGHTA and CDR2 FQGTGA. The V end was cut by 5 bases, the J end by 4 bases, with 15 bases between. CDR3 size: 15 residues. CDR3 region: CASSQGAAGGNTIYF. CDR3 in DNA: TGTGCCAGCAGCCAAGGGGCCGCGGGGGGAAACACCATATATTTT.

For this clone: The sample carries other DNA sequences with the same CDR3. The gene calls are TRBV15 and TRBJ2-7, with 7 bases lining up with TRBD1. Trimming cost V 0 bases and J 1 base; bases outside gene matches: 3. Germline-derived CDR1 and CDR2 are LNHNV and YYDKDF (reference sequence). The CDR3 consists of 15 residues. In DNA form, the CDR3 reads TGTGCCACCAGCAGAGATGAGGGGGCGTCCTACGAGCAGTACTTC. Its protein is CATSRDEGASYEQYF.

The chain joins TRBV4-3 to TRBJ2-7, with D tentatively TRBD2 (6 bases). This CDR3 has 14 amino acids. V lost 4 bases to trimming and J lost 2 bases, with 12 bases between them. The germline V gene has CDR1 LGHNA and CDR2 YSLEER. The CDR3 loop reads CASSPYGGAYEQYF. In nucleotides, the CDR3 is TGCGCCAGCAGCCCTTACGGGGGAGCCTACGAGCAGTACTTC.

This chain links TRBV11-3 with TRBJ2-1; 9 bases line up with TRBD2. The trim removed 1 base at V and 8 bases at J, leaving 3 bases unmatched. The germline V gene has CDR1 SGHNT and CDR2 YENEEA. The CDR3 contains 14 residues. As DNA, the CDR3 is TGTGCCAGCAGCTTAGGACTAGCGGTAGATGAGCAGTTCTTC. Residues: CASSLGLAVDEQFF.

V usage is TRBV29-1 and J usage is TRBJ1-4; 7 nucleotides line up with TRBD1. CDR1 is SQVTM and CDR2 is ANQGSEA in the germline V gene. After removal of 4 bases from V and 3 bases from J, the junction contained 8 bases not matched to a gene. The length of the CDR3 is 15 residues. In DNA form, the CDR3 reads TGCAGCGTTGCGTCGACAGGGAGAGCTAATGAAAAACTGTTTTTT. The encoded protein is CSVASTGRANEKLFF.

The V gene is TRBV7-3, the J gene TRBJ2-1, with TRBD2 identical over 8 bases. Losses at the gene ends were 3 bases for V and 8 bases for J; bases not matched to a gene: 12. The germline V gene encodes CDR1 SGHTA and CDR2 FQGTGA. The CDR3 length is 16 residues. The CDR3 DNA is TGTGCCAGCAGCTTTGCCGGGACTAGAAACGTGGATGAGCAGTTCTTC. As protein: CASSFAGTRNVDEQFF.